Listed below are T cell receptor beta chains from one sample, sequenced in a study of blood T cell repertoires in COVID-19. The protocol was immunoSEQ multiplex PCR, while the TCRdb copy is restricted to in-frame clones and leaves out a portion. The sample carries 40,000 to 55,000 clones, about four fifths recorded once. Sequences were obtained from peripheral blood. The receptors stem from a human donor in a cohort sampled during active COVID-19. Both conserved end residues are trimmed from each CDR3.

V gene	J gene	CDR3 protein
TRBV27	TRBJ1-2	ASSEGDRYGYT
TRBV11-2	TRBJ2-7	ASSPQGTYEQY
TRBV27	TRBJ2-2	ASSLLAGPTGELF
TRBV19	TRBJ2-4	ASIEQVAAGAIQY
TRBV9	TRBJ2-1	ASSPRGGAYNEQF
TRBV6-6	TRBJ2-7	ASRQGVYEQY
TRBV7-2	TRBJ2-5	ASSSISGKETQY
TRBV5-1	TRBJ1-1	ASSLTGDQAF
TRBV7-8	TRBJ1-1	ASSSQGAAKTEAF
TRBV2	TRBJ2-7	ASRQTGFDEQY
TRBV5-5	TRBJ2-3	ASSTPTRPDTQY
TRBV9	TRBJ2-2	ASALAVTGELF
TRBV6-6	TRBJ2-5	ASRRKFPGGVAETQY
TRBV24-1	TRBJ2-5	ATSSPDFKETQY
TRBV2	TRBJ2-7	ASRRTGGLVANEQY
TRBV4-1	TRBJ1-5	ASSQGLGGYQPQH
TRBV4-1	TRBJ2-4	ASSQEPQGAQY
TRBV2	TRBJ2-7	ASSVERSYYEQY
TRBV2	TRBJ1-5	ASTKDSQPQH
TRBV7-2	TRBJ2-7	ASSLDGSGTPYEQY
TRBV11-3	TRBJ1-3	ASSWGSGTGNTIY
TRBV9	TRBJ2-2	ASSVGQGSTGELF
TRBV7-8	TRBJ2-7	ASSTGGRYEQY
TRBV9	TRBJ2-3	ASSVVTQGDTQY
TRBV5-1	TRBJ2-7	ASRPGTALLYEQY
TRBV5-1	TRBJ2-4	ASSPLAGGIQY
TRBV7-8	TRBJ1-5	ASSLVAGWGTGSQH
TRBV27	TRBJ1-4	ASSDRGEEKLF